This TCR beta chain was recorded in a study of cytomegalovirus exposure and HLA in healthy donors. Study-level information: Membership in the Caucasian-associated ancestry cluster was found for about four fifths of nearly 400 genotyped donors.

As concerns this clone: Its specificity is not known.

This CDR3 contains 13 residues. The V gene's germline CDR1 is SNHLY and CDR2 FYNNEI. With V trimmed by 8 bases and J by 3 bases, 6 bases remained unmatched. The study, taken as a whole, reports: Researchers reported in a later analysis that common viral pathogens appeared linked to several top clusters. The authors judged a highly shared variant cluster likely a sequencing artifact. At a 0.05 false discovery rate, a later analysis found 16,951 TCR beta sequences to be associated with HLA alleles.

PCR involved 60 Vbeta and 13 Jbeta primers. Repertoires were generated with immunoSEQ multiplex PCR, while TCRdb's copy carries only in-frame clones and drops some. The table lists 110,000 to 150,000 clones. The chain joins TRBV2 to TRBJ1-1; 7 nucleotides agree with TRBD1. This TCR derives from a man aged 35-49 years in good health and CMV-seronegative. The specimen was PBMCs. The CDR3 sequence: CASQGGEHTEAFF. The CDR3 bases are TGTGCCAGCCAAGGGGGCGAGCACACTGAAGCTTTCTTT.